A selection of T cell receptor beta chains follows, all from one sample in a study of blood T cell repertoires in COVID-19. Measured with immunoSEQ multiplex PCR; TCRdb has only the in-frame clones, and not every one. The table has around 42,000 clones, roughly nine tenths seen once. The material sequenced was peripheral blood. These receptor sequences come from a man between 25 and 39 years old with active or convalescent COVID-19. Both conserved end residues are part of each CDR3. The D gene is left open where the match is weak. A clone size is listed for some rows: how often the clone was seen (once, few, many), or a class if it is expanded.

D: -; length: 13; V: TRBV5-6; J: TRBJ2-1; size: -; CDR3: CASRLGLINEQFF; DNA: TGTGCCAGTAGACTAGGACTCATCAATGAGCAGTTCTTC
D: -; length: 14; V: TRBV18; J: TRBJ2-3; size: -; CDR3: CASSPETFLGTQYF; DNA: TGTGCCAGCTCACCAGAGACATTCCTGGGTACGCAGTATTTT
D: -; length: 17; V: TRBV18; J: TRBJ1-3; size: -; CDR3: CASSPGLSKSSGNTIYF; DNA: TGTGCCAGCTCACCGGGACTTTCGAAGAGCTCTGGAAACACCATATATTTT
D: -; length: 15; V: TRBV7-9; J: TRBJ2-1; size: -; CDR3: CASDRGWGLYNEQFF; DNA: TGTGCCAGCGATCGGGGCTGGGGGCTCTACAATGAGCAGTTCTTC
D: TRBD1; length: 15; V: TRBV5-1; J: TRBJ1-1; size: -; CDR3: CASSSDRGVRTEAFF; DNA: TGCGCCAGCAGCTCGGACAGGGGAGTTCGGACTGAAGCTTTCTTT
D: -; length: 14; V: TRBV5-1; J: TRBJ2-7; size: -; CDR3: CASSLTGGDYEQYF; DNA: TGCGCCAGCAGTTTGACAGGTGGTGACTACGAGCAGTACTTC
D: TRBD1; length: 15; V: TRBV2; J: TRBJ1-2; size: -; CDR3: CASRAQSQGVGGYTF; DNA: TGTGCCAGCAGAGCCCAATCGCAGGGGGTGGGTGGCTACACCTTC
D: -; length: 13; V: TRBV6-1; J: TRBJ1-2; size: -; CDR3: CASSDRVDYGYTF; DNA: TGTGCCAGCAGTGACAGGGTAGACTATGGCTACACCTTC
D: -; length: 12; V: TRBV15; J: TRBJ2-7; size: -; CDR3: CATAVQGIEQYF; DNA: TGTGCCACCGCCGTACAGGGAATCGAGCAGTACTTC
D: TRBD2; length: 16; V: TRBV4-2; J: TRBJ2-2; size: -; CDR3: CASSHGRGESHGELFF; DNA: TGTGCCAGCAGCCACGGGCGGGGGGAATCACACGGGGAGCTGTTTTTT
D: -; length: 19; V: TRBV19; J: TRBJ2-3; size: -; CDR3: CASSMWALDRGSPTDTQYF; DNA: TGTGCCAGTAGTATGTGGGCTCTCGATAGGGGGAGCCCCACAGATACGCAGTATTTT
D: -; length: 15; V: TRBV6-5; J: TRBJ2-7; size: few; CDR3: CASSRDPGEVYEQYF; DNA: TGTGCCAGCAGTCGAGACCCAGGGGAAGTCTACGAGCAGTACTTC
D: -; length: 16; V: TRBV4-1; J: TRBJ1-5; size: -; CDR3: CASSQDLGQGNQPQHF; DNA: TGCGCCAGCAGCCAAGATCTGGGGCAGGGAAATCAGCCCCAGCATTTT
D: TRBD1; length: 16; V: TRBV28; J: TRBJ1-5; size: once; CDR3: CASSPTGRLANQPQHF; DNA: TGTGCCAGCAGTCCGACAGGGAGGTTAGCCAATCAGCCCCAGCATTTT
D: -; length: 13; V: TRBV19; J: TRBJ2-1; size: -; CDR3: CASSMAGPNEQFF; DNA: TGTGCCAGTAGTATGGCGGGGCCCAATGAGCAGTTCTTC
D: -; length: 14; V: TRBV5-4; J: TRBJ1-2; size: -; CDR3: CASSLGGVDYGYTF; DNA: TGTGCCAGCAGCTTGGGGGGGGTGGACTATGGCTACACCTTC
D: -; length: 15; V: TRBV5-1; J: TRBJ2-1; size: -; CDR3: CASSTGWSSYNEQFF; DNA: TGCGCCAGCAGCACCGGTTGGTCCTCCTACAATGAGCAGTTCTTC
D: -; length: 15; V: TRBV27; J: TRBJ2-5; size: -; CDR3: CASSLSEERVETQYF; DNA: TGTGCCAGCAGTTTATCGGAGGAGCGGGTAGAGACCCAGTACTTC
D: -; length: 11; V: TRBV20-1; J: TRBJ2-3; size: -; CDR3: CSARQGDTQYF; DNA: TGCAGTGCTAGACAGGGGGATACGCAGTATTTT
D: -; length: 13; V: TRBV24-1; J: TRBJ1-6; size: -; CDR3: CATFWEGGSPLHF; DNA: TGTGCCACCTTTTGGGAGGGAGGATCACCCCTCCACTTT
D: -; length: 14; V: TRBV5-1; J: TRBJ1-2; size: -; CDR3: CASSLDQGFDGYTF; DNA: TGCGCCAGCAGCTTGGACCAGGGTTTCGATGGCTACACCTTC
D: TRBD1; length: 15; V: TRBV6-5; J: TRBJ2-5; size: -; CDR3: CASGAFPGGQETQYF; DNA: TGTGCCAGCGGAGCCTTCCCAGGGGGTCAAGAGACCCAGTACTTC
D: -; length: 16; V: TRBV13; J: TRBJ1-3; size: once; CDR3: CASSSRGSGQGNTIYF; DNA: TGTGCCAGCAGCTCCAGGGGATCCGGGCAGGGAAACACCATATATTTT
D: -; length: 15; V: TRBV6-5; J: TRBJ2-2; size: -; CDR3: CASSRTMISAGELFF; DNA: TGTGCCAGCAGCCGGACTATGATCAGTGCCGGGGAGCTGTTTTTT
D: TRBD1; length: 14; V: TRBV6-5; J: TRBJ2-7; size: -; CDR3: CASSPGGAGYEQYF; DNA: TGTGCCAGCAGTCCAGGGGGCGCGGGATACGAGCAGTACTTC
D: TRBD2; length: 15; V: TRBV13; J: TRBJ2-1; size: -; CDR3: CASSPGTSGRVEQFF; DNA: TGTGCCAGCAGCCCCGGGACTAGCGGGAGGGTTGAGCAGTTCTTC